This TCR beta chain originates from a study of T cells in Graves' hyperthyroidism and ophthalmopathy. Those patients with uncontrolled infection, other autoimmune disease, pregnancy or lactation were excluded. TCR beta CDR3 region amplification was performed from RNA transcripts. TCR CDR3 underwent first-round RT-PCR with the HTBI primer set. One entry per CDR3 protein results from TCRdb running MiXCR on the multiplex PCR reads. Seen here are 700,000 or so distinct CDR3 sequences, approximately 14% observed once, and the top ten hold 9.5% to 15%. This clonotype was recorded a few times. V was clipped by 7 bases and J by 5 bases, with 17 bases between them. The CDR3 runs 15 residues. The germline V gene has CDR1 MDHEN and CDR2 SYDVKM.

This clonotype was obtained from a woman aged 45-65 years with Graves' ophthalmopathy. Material for sequencing was blood. The chain recombines TRBV28 with TRBJ1-4; maybe TRBD1 (5 bases). The CDR3 bases are TGTGCCAGCACCGAAATGGGGGATCGAAATGAAAAACTGTTTTTT. This codes for CASTEMGDRNEKLFF.